This TCR beta chain was profiled in a study of shared clonotypes between healthy human individuals. Germline V lookup: CDR1 MGHRA, CDR2 YSYEKL. The CDR3 length is 16 residues. Trimming removed 1 base from V and 0 bases from J; junction bases left unmatched: 3. In this sample, this clone turned up once. Its antigen is as yet unknown. The same CDR3 can be traced to other DNA sequences in this sample. Naivety among CD8 cells was defined by CD45RO negativity and positive CCR7 selection, thereby excluding terminally differentiated effector memory CD45RA+ cells. Profiling relied on immunoSEQ multiplex PCR, and the TCRdb table lists in-frame clones only, not all of them. The sample carries about 2.1 million clones, around 93% recorded once. Overall study results and limits: Blood alone was sampled, and tissue repertoires likely differ.

Sequenced input: naive CD8+ T cells from PBMCs. The source of this sequence is a man aged 18-30 years in good health. Some clones in this sample may be carry-over from other donors' samples. The chain has TRBV4-1 and TRBJ2-7, with 10 bases identical to TRBD2. This chain's CDR3 is CASSQGPSGSSYEQYF. As DNA, the CDR3 is TGCGCCAGCAGCCAAGGCCCTAGCGGGAGCTCCTACGAGCAGTACTTC.